This T cell receptor (beta chain) was recorded in a study of OX40 agonist ivuxolimab in advanced cancers. Study-level background: The costimulatory receptor OX40 (CD134) was targeted by ivuxolimab, a fully human IgG2 agonistic monoclonal antibody. Intravenous ivuxolimab was administered to patients every 2 weeks at six dose levels: 0.01, 0.1, 0.3, 1.5, 3 and 10 mg/kg. Of the approximately 50 patients in dose escalation, 19 had hepatocellular carcinoma, around 15 had melanoma, 9 had renal cell carcinoma and 9 had head and neck cancer. The dose-escalation cohort was roughly 87% male with a mean age of about 60 years, ranging from roughly 20 to 80. Patients were allowed to have had prior anti-PD-1, anti-PD-L1 or anti-CTLA-4 therapy, and 40% to 45% of the dose-escalation patients had previously received checkpoint inhibitors. Partial responses occurred in three dose-escalation patients, of whom one had hepatocellular carcinoma and two had cutaneous melanoma. The purpose of peripheral TCRbeta sequencing was to test whether ivuxolimab changed TCR sequence diversity and led to clonal T-cell expansion. The paper covers the monotherapy dose-escalation part of the phase I ivuxolimab trial, which included N of about 50 patients.

Genomic DNA was extracted from sorted cells for sequencing of the TCRbeta CDR3 region. The immunoSEQ Assay was used to sequence the TCRbeta CDR3 regions. Held by TCRdb, this immuneACCESS table contains in-frame sequences only and omits some clones. Under half of the omission traces to an unresolved V gene where checked; the cause of the rest is unknown. The sample table holds around 97,000 clones, of which around 85% were seen once. The ten largest clones add up to more than 5.5% of the sample. General findings and caveats noted by the study authors: After ivuxolimab, more expanded clones were found on average in CD8+ T cells than in CD4+ T cells. In partial responders in the 0.1-3.0 mg/kg groups, normalized peripheral clonal expansion was found to be among the lowest, especially among CD8+ T cells. Low levels of normalized T-cell clonal expansion were also shown by some nonresponding patients. At doses from 0.1 to 3.0 mg/kg, clonal expansion was seen in both CD4+ and CD8+ blood T cells between baseline and week 6. The antigen specificity of the clonally expanded peripheral T cells was not determined.

Patients with a history of autoimmune disease or receiving systemic immunosuppression were excluded from the trial. Peripheral blood for TCR sequencing was collected from all dose cohorts at baseline, on cycle 4 day 1, and on cycle 7 day 1. Samples came from an open-label, multicenter, first-in-human phase I dose-escalation trial of ivuxolimab. Adults with locally advanced or metastatic melanoma, renal cell, hepatocellular, or head and neck squamous cell carcinoma were enrolled in the trial. CD4+ and CD8+ T cells were sorted separately from peripheral blood before TCR sequencing. This clone was recorded only once. The target of this receptor is not known. No per-base quality is available; no much larger clone lies one base away. Ends trimmed: V by 6 bases, J by 9 bases; bases unmatched to a gene: 7. The CDR3 holds 13 amino acids from the cysteine to the phenylalanine. The read is trimmed to its CDR3 DNA, 39 bases read in frame from base 1. CDR1 and CDR2, per the germline V gene, are SGHTA and FQGNSA.

Sequences were derived from CD4+ or CD8+ T cells sorted from blood, sampled in a trial of the OX40 agonist ivuxolimab. The chain uses TRBV7-2 and TRBJ1-1, and TRBD1 matches 10 of the central bases. The receptor's source is an adult with an advanced solid tumor such as melanoma, head and neck, liver or kidney cancer. The bases read TGTGCCAGCAGTCAGGGACAGGGGCTCAAAGCTTTCTTT. Translation gives CASSQGQGLKAFF. Reference TRBV7-2 and TRBJ1-1 genes cover what lies past the CDR3, so the full variable domain is GAGVSQSPSNKVTEKGKDVELRCDPISGHTALYWYRQSLGQGLEFLIYFQGNSAPDKSGLPSDRFSAERTGGSVSTLTIQRTQQEDSAVYLCASSQGQGLKAFFGQGTRLTVV.